This TCR beta chain is from a study of blood T cells in healthy people across ages. With a J-beta primer mix and a sample-barcoded 5' primer, a second PCR ran roughly 6 to 11 cycles. Each cDNA molecule received a tag from a template-switch adaptor that had 12 random nucleotides. TCRdb re-called the 5' RACE reads through MiXCR, storing one row per CDR3 protein. The table lists under 2 million distinct CDR3 sequences, 30% to 40% of them singletons, with about 11% in the top ten. Comments on this clonotype: Its antigen is unidentified.

Trimming removed 7 bases from V and 3 bases from J, with 23 bases in between. The CDR3 covers 17 residues. Per the germline V gene, CDR1 is ENHRY and CDR2 is SYGVKD. Study-wide findings and caveats: Considered underestimates were the diversity estimates obtained from one million T cells. Changes in expanded clonotypes were possibly confounded, as the CMV status of donors was unknown.

Total RNA was extracted at no less than 6 micrograms per sample. The receptor was isolated from a woman between 25 and 40 years old in good health. The chain is built from TRBV10-3 and TRBJ2-3, with D maybe TRBD2 (6 bases). The sequenced material came from blood. Written as DNA, the CDR3 is TGTGCCATCACTTCCCTACTAACGGGAGAGGGGACAGATACGCAGTATTTT. As protein: CAITSLLTGEGTDTQYF.